Each of the 20 T cell receptor beta chains below was sequenced from the same sample in a study of OX40 agonist ivuxolimab in advanced cancers. Repertoires were generated with immunoSEQ multiplex PCR, while TCRdb's copy carries only in-frame clones and drops some. This sample has around 140,000 clones, with roughly 91% found just once. Sample: CD4+ or CD8+ T cells sorted from blood, taken in a trial of the OX40 agonist ivuxolimab. These receptors came from an adult with an advanced solid tumor such as melanoma, head and neck, liver or kidney cancer.

V and J are TRBV7-9 and TRBJ1-2; 9 nucleotides match TRBD1. With 4 bases clipped from V and 8 bases from J, the junction kept 2 bases outside the gene matches. This CDR3 has 12 amino acids. Per germline, CDR1 SEHNR and CDR2 FQNEAQ (reference sequence). CDR3: CASSSDRGGYTF. CDR3 bases: TGTGCCAGCAGCTCGGACAGGGGAGGCTACACCTTC.

The chain combines TRBV4-2 with TRBJ2-5, with TRBD2 matching 10 bases. The J call may be mistaken, given a closer DNA end match to TRBJ2-7. The CDR3 contains 16 residues. CDR1 and CDR2 (germline): LGHNA, YNFKEQ. CDR3 sequence (DNA): TGTGCCAGCAGCTCCGTCCTAGCGGGAGATCCCTACGAGCAGTACTTC. Translating it yields CASSSVLAGDPYEQYF.

The chain joins TRBV5-6 to TRBJ2-6; perhaps TRBD1 as D (5 bases). CDR3 length: 16 amino acids. V gave up 2 bases and J gave up 3 bases, with 12 bases separating them. Per the germline V gene, CDR1 is SGHDT and CDR2 is YYEEEE. CDR3 DNA: TGTGCCAGCAGCTTTCAGGGAAGTTTTGGGGCCAACGTCCTGACTTTC. Translation gives CASSFQGSFGANVLTF.

This rearrangement joins TRBV10-2 to TRBJ1-5; D ambiguous. Trimming took 3 bases from V and 5 from J, leaving 14 bases between them. The CDR3 totals 15 residues. CDR1 is WSHSY and CDR2 is SAAADI in the germline V gene. The CDR3 nucleotides are TGCGCCAGCAGTGAAGTGTCGGGAGAACATCAGCCCCAGCATTTT. Amino acids: CASSEVSGEHQPQHF.

This clone was counted a single time. The chain combines TRBV7-2 with TRBJ2-1; the D gene is possibly TRBD1 (6 bases). Trimming cost V 5 bases and J 0 bases, with 11 bases left between them. Germline V gives CDR1 SGHTA, CDR2 FQGNSA. CDR3 size: 15 residues. This CDR3 is CASSQTGTSYNEQFF. CDR3 bases: TGTGCCAGCAGCCAAACAGGGACCTCCTACAATGAGCAGTTCTTC.

The chain joins TRBV19 to TRBJ1-5; 8 bases are a match to TRBD1. Per germline, CDR1 LNHDA and CDR2 SQIVND (reference sequence). This CDR3 comprises 16 residues. The V segment lost 7 bases and the J segment 1 base; nucleotides outside the gene matches: 9. CDR3 sequence (DNA): TGTGCCAGTATTCCGGACAGGGCCCAGAGCAATCAGCCCCAGCATTTT. It codes for CASIPDRAQSNQPQHF.

The rearrangement links TRBV7-8 to TRBJ2-5; perhaps TRBD2 as D (6 bases). Trimming pared 6 bases from V and 5 bases from J, leaving 19 bases between. CDR3 length equals 15 residues. The germline V gene has CDR1 SGHVS and CDR2 FQNEAQ. The CDR3 DNA is TGTGCCAGCAGATACTCCCCGGGACTCGGCGAGACCCAGTACTTC. Translating it yields CASRYSPGLGETQYF. Supplemented by reference TRBV7-8 and TRBJ2-5, the full variable domain reads GAGVSQSPRYKVAKRGQDVALRCDPISGHVSLFWYQQALGQGPEFLTYFQNEAQLDKSGLPSDRFFAERPEGSVSTLKIQRTQQEDSAVYLCASRYSPGLGETQYFGPGTRLLVL.

This chain joins TRBV7-2 and TRBJ1-1; 8 nucleotides line up with TRBD1. With 3 bases clipped from V and 5 bases from J, the junction kept 17 bases outside the gene matches. This CDR3 has 18 residues. The germline gives CDR1 SGHTA, CDR2 FQGNSA. DNA of the CDR3: TGTGCCAGCAGCTTGAGGCTCAGGGGGCGAGGGTTGGTGACTGAAGCTTTCTTT. Translation: CASSLRLRGRGLVTEAFF.

The CDR3 nucleotides are TGTGCCAGCAGTTACTACAGGGTTCCGAACACTGAAGCTTTCTTT. Amino acid sequence: CASSYYRVPNTEAFF. The gene calls are TRBV6-6 and TRBJ1-1, with D perhaps matching TRBD1 (6 bases). V lost 1 base to trimming and J lost 1 base, with 10 bases between them. CDR1 is MNHNY and CDR2 is SVGAGI in the germline V gene (reference sequence). The CDR3 sequence is 15 residues long.

A single count supports this clone. The chain combines TRBV5-6 with TRBJ2-7; TRBD1 might be the D (6 bases). This CDR3 comprises 14 residues. V dropped 4 bases and J dropped 4 bases, with 15 bases sitting between them. Germline V lookup: CDR1 SGHDT, CDR2 YYEEEE. Written as DNA, the CDR3 is TGTGCCAGCAGCGTACAGGGAGAGGAATACGAGCAGTACTTC. Its translation: CASSVQGEEYEQYF.

The chain combines TRBV18 with TRBJ1-5; D might be TRBD1 (6 bases). The V and J ends lost 2 bases and 2 bases respectively, with 10 bases between them. Germline-derived CDR1 and CDR2 are KGHSH and LQKENI. This CDR3 has 15 amino acids. CDR3 protein: CASSPGRGGNQPQHF. CDR3 DNA: TGTGCCAGCTCACCAGGCAGGGGTGGCAATCAGCCCCAGCATTTT.

The genes are TRBV2 and TRBJ2-7, with D possibly being TRBD1 or TRBD2 (5 bases each). V lost 1 base, J lost 9 bases, and 13 bases lay in between. The CDR3 contains 13 residues. Germline V gene sequence: CDR1 SNHLY, CDR2 FYNNEI. The CDR3: CASSEGMRGGQYF. DNA for the CDR3: TGTGCCAGCAGTGAAGGAATGAGGGGTGGGCAGTACTTC.

CDR3 bases: TGTGCCAGTAGTATAGGTAGGAACAGGGGTTTCAATCAGCCCCAGCATTTT. Amino acid sequence: CASSIGRNRGFNQPQHF. V and J are TRBV19 and TRBJ1-5, with TRBD1 matching 7 bases. Germline assignment: CDR1 LNHDA and CDR2 SQIVND (reference sequence). Trimming removed 1 base from V and 3 bases from J; junction bases left unmatched: 9. The CDR3 sequence is 17 residues long. Full variable domain (missing parts from reference TRBV19 and TRBJ1-5): DGGITQSPKYLFRKEGQNVTLSCEQNLNHDAMYWYRQDPGQGLRLIYYSQIVNDFQKGDIAEGYSVSREKKESFPLTVTSAQKNPTAFYLCASSIGRNRGFNQPQHFGDGTRLSIL.

The chain links TRBV4-3 to TRBJ1-6; D ambiguous. Germline V gene data show CDR1 as LGHNA and CDR2 as YSLEER. Trimming left V 0 bases short and J 9 bases short, with 9 bases between. This CDR3 contains 14 residues. CDR3 residues: CASSQDVGLSPLHF. In DNA, the CDR3 is TGCGCCAGCAGCCAAGATGTAGGGCTTTCACCCCTCCACTTT.

The DNA of the CDR3 is TGTGCCAGCACAAGTACAGATACGCAGTATTTT. This sequence encodes CASTSTDTQYF. The chain uses TRBV11-1 and TRBJ2-3; D is ambiguous. The CDR3 loop spans 11 amino acids. Trimming removed 7 bases at V and 3 bases at J, with 5 bases between. Germline-derived CDR1 and CDR2 are SGHAT and FQDESV (reference sequence).

This clone was recorded a few times. For the CDR3, the DNA is TGTGCCAGCAGTTTAGCCGCGGGGAACACCGGGGAGCTGTTTTTT. This gives the protein CASSLAAGNTGELFF. The J gene is TRBJ2-2, the V gene TRBV27, with a tentative D call TRBD2 (5 bases). CDR3 length equals 15 residues. Deletions cut 2 bases from V and 1 base from J, with 8 bases between. CDR1 and CDR2 from the germline V gene are MNHEY and SMNVEV (reference sequence).

This clone has just a few counts. The chain has TRBV14 and TRBJ1-1, with 7 bases lining up with TRBD1. After removal of 0 bases from V and 0 bases from J, the junction contained 4 bases not matched to a gene. Germline V gives CDR1 SGHDN, CDR2 FVKESK. The CDR3 totals 16 residues. CDR3: CASSQDRGQVNTEAFF. In nucleotides, the CDR3 is TGTGCCAGCAGCCAAGATCGAGGACAGGTGAACACTGAAGCTTTCTTT.

The rearrangement joins TRBV7-8 to TRBJ1-6, with TRBD1 matching over 7 bases. Unmatched junction bases numbered 10, after V lost 5 bases and J lost 9 bases. Germline V gene data show CDR1 as SGHVS and CDR2 as FQNEAQ. The CDR3 contains 15 residues. The CDR3 is CASSPWTGIGSPLHF. The CDR3, as DNA: TGTGCCAGCAGCCCTTGGACAGGAATTGGTTCACCCCTCCACTTT.

The chain carries TRBV30 and TRBJ1-5, with 7 bases that match TRBD1. Germline CDR1 and CDR2: GTSNPN and SVGIG (reference sequence). This CDR3 comprises 13 residues. J gave up 7 bases and V 0 bases, and 3 bases lay outside the gene matches. CDR3 sequence reads: CAWSVQGGQPQHF. The CDR3 DNA is TGTGCCTGGAGTGTACAAGGGGGCCAGCCCCAGCATTTT.

The V gene is TRBV19, the J gene TRBJ1-6; tentatively, D is TRBD1 (6 bases). CDR3 size: 15 residues. The germline CDR1 and CDR2 sequences are LNHDA and SQIVND (reference sequence). Trimming took off 2 bases at V and 7 bases at J, with 12 bases between the two ends. CDR3 in DNA: TGTGCCAGTAGTATAACAGGGACCGCGAATTCACCCCTCCACTTT. Translated: CASSITGTANSPLHF.